This T cell receptor beta chain was identified in a study of tumor-infiltrating lymphocytes in primary liver carcinoma. Across the study: Sample yields of productive TCRbeta reads, ranging from roughly 3.5 to 7.13 million, were similar across tissue types. Whole-study results and caveats: Tumor-adjacent and tumor-blood pairs showed less overlap than tumor region pairs. Bulk unsorted samples prevented comparison of CD4+ and CD8+ repertoires.

Unsorted whole blood yielded blood RNA, and germline DNA was extracted as well. In regard to this clonotype: The antigen is unknown. Lacking the conserved final phenylalanine or tryptophan, this CDR3 likely reflects a read error.

A constant-region primer served to make TCR beta cDNA from about 0.5 ug total RNA. The TCR beta library was amplified through three nested multiplex PCR rounds in a modified ARM-PCR procedure. One entry per CDR3 protein, called by TCRdb with MiXCR from the multiplex PCR reads. The repertoire consists of 310,000 or so distinct CDR3 sequences, with 50% to 60% occurring once and the leading ten covering 15% to 20%. The receptor's source is a woman aged 25 to 39 with primary liver carcinoma and hepatitis B virus infection. Sequenced: peripheral blood.

The CDR3 loop is CDSSQDPGAEQYL. CDR3 in DNA: TGTGACAGCAGCCAAGACCCAGGAGCCGAGCAGTACCTC. The gene calls are TRBV4-2 and TRBJ2-7; D ambiguous. The CDR3 runs to 13 residues. Germline CDR1 LGHNA, CDR2 YNFKEQ.